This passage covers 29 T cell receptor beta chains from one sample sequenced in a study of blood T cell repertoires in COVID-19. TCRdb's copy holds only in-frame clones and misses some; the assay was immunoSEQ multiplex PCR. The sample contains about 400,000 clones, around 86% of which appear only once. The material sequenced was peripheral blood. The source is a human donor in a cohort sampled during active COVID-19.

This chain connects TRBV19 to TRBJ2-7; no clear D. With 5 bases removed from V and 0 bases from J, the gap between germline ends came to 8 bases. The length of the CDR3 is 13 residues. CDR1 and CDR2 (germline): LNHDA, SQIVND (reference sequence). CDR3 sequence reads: CASSERSSYEQYF. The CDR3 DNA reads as TGTGCCAGTAGTGAAAGGAGCTCCTACGAGCAGTACTTC.

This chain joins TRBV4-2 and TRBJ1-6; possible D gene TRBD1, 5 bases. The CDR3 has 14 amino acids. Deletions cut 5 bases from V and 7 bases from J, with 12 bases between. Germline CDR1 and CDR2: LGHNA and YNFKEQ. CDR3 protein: CASSIPSGNSPLHF. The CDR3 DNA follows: TGTGCCAGCAGCATCCCATCAGGGAATTCACCCCTCCACTTT.

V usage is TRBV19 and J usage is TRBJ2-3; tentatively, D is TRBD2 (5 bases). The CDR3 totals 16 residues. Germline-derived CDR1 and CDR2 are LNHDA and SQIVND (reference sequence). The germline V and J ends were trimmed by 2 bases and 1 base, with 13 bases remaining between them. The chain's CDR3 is CASSIIATGGTDTQYF. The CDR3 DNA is TGTGCCAGTAGTATAATAGCGACCGGAGGCACAGATACGCAGTATTTT.

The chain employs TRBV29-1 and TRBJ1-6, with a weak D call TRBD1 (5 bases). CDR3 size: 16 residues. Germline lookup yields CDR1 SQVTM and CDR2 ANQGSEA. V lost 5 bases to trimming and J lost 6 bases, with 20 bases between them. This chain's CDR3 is CSVTVAGQGGNSPLHF. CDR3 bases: TGCAGCGTTACAGTAGCCGGGCAGGGCGGTAATTCACCCCTCCACTTT.

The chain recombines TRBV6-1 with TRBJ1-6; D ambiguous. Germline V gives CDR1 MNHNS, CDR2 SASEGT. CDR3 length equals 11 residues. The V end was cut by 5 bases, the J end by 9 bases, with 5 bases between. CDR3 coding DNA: TGTGCCAGCAGTTATTTTTCACCCCTCCACTTT. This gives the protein CASSYFSPLHF.

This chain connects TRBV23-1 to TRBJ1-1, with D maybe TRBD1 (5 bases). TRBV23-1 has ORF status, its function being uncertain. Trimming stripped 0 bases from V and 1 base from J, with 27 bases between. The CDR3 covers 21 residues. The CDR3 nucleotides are TGCGCCAGCAGTCAATCTACGGCTGCAGGTGGACACACAGGTAGGAACACTGAAGCTTTCTTT. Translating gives CASSQSTAAGGHTGRNTEAFF.

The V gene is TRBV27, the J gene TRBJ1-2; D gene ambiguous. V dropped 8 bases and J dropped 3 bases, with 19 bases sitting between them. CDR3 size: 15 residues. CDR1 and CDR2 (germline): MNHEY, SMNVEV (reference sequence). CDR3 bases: TGTGCCAGCCCTCGGAGACGGGGTTTTTACTATGGCTACACCTTC. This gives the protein CASPRRRGFYYGYTF.

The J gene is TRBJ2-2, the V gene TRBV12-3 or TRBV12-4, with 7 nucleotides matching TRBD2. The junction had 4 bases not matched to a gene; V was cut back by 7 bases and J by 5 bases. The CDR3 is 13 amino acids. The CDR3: CASTREATGELFF. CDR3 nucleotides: TGTGCCAGCACCCGGGAGGCAACCGGGGAGCTGTTTTTT.

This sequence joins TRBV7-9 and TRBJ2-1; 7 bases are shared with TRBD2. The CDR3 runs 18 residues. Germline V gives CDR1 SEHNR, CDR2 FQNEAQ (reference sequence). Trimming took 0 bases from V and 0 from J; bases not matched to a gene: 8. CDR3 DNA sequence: TGTGCCAGCAGCTTAGCAGATAGCGGGCGGAGCTCCTACAATGAGCAGTTCTTC. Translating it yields CASSLADSGRSSYNEQFF.

The CDR3 DNA sequence: TGTGCCAGCAGTTTTAAAAGCCACAACTATGGCTACACCTTC. Protein product: CASSFKSHNYGYTF. The chain links TRBV6-2 or TRBV6-3 to TRBJ1-2; D remains unclear. Between the trimmed V and J ends, which lost 4 bases and 2 bases, there was a span of 11 bases. The CDR3 is 14 residues long. The germline CDR1 and CDR2 sequences are MNHEY and SVGEGT.

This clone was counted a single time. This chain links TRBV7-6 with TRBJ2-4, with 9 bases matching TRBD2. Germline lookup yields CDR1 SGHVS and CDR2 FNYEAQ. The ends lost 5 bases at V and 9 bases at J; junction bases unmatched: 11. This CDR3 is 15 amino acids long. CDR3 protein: CASSRLAGSGGIQYF. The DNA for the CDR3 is TGTGCCAGCAGCCGTCTAGCGGGATCAGGGGGCATTCAGTACTTC.

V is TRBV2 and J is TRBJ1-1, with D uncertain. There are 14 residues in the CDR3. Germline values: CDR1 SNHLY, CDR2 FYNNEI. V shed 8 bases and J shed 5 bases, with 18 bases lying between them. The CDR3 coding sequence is TGTGCCAGCGGTTTTATGAGCGCAGAAACTGAAGCTTTCTTT. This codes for CASGFMSAETEAFF.

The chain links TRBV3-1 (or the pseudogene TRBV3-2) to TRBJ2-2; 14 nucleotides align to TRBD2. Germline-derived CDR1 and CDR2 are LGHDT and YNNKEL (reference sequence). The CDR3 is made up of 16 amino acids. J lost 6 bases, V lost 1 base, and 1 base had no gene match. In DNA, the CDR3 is TGTGCCAGCAGCCAAGGACTAGCGGGAGGGCCCGGGGAGCTGTTTTTT. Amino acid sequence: CASSQGLAGGPGELFF.

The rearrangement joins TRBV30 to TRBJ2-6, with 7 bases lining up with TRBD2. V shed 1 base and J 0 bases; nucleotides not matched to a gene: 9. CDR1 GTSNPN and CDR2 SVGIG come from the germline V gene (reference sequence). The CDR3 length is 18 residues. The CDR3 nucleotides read TGTGCCTGGAGTGGGAAAAGACCGGGGGGCTCTGGGGCCAACGTCCTGACTTTC. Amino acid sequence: CAWSGKRPGGSGANVLTF.

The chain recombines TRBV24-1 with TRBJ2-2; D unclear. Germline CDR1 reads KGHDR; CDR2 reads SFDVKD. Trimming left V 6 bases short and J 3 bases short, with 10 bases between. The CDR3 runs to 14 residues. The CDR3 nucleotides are TGTGCCACCAGTAGTAGCATGCACACCGGGGAGCTGTTTTTT. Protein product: CATSSSMHTGELFF.

The CDR3 coding sequence is TGTGCCAGCAGCCGGCAGCGGGAGGTTAACACCGGGGAGCTGTTTTTT. Translating it yields CASSRQREVNTGELFF. The rearrangement joins TRBV9 to TRBJ2-2, with TRBD2 matching over 9 bases. The CDR3 runs 16 residues. The trim removed 4 bases at V and 2 bases at J, leaving 6 bases unmatched. In germline, CDR1 is SGDLS, CDR2 YYNGEE.

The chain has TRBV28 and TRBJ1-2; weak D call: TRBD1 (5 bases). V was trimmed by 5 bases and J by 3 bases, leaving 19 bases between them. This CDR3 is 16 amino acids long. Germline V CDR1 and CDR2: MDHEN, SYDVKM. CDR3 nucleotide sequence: TGTGCCAGCAGTCAACCCAGGGTTCAGCTGCACTATGGCTACACCTTC. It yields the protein CASSQPRVQLHYGYTF.

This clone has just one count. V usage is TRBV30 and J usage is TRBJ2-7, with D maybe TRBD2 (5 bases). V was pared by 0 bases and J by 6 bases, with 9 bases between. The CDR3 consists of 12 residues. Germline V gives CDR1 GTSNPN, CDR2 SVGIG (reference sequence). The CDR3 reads CAWSVYRGEQYF. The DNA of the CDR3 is TGTGCCTGGAGTGTTTACCGGGGCGAGCAGTACTTC. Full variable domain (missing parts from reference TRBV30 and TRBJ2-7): SQTIHQWPATLVQPVGSPLSLECTVEGTSNPNLYWYRQAAGRGLQLLFYSVGIGQISSEVPQNLSASRPQDRQFILSSKKLLLSDSGFYLCAWSVYRGEQYFGPGTRLTVT.

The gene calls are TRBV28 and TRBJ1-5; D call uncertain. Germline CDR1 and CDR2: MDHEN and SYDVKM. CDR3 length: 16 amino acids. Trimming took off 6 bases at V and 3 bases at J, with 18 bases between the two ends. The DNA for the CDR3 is TGTGCCAGCAGAAGAGGGCCTCCGGTTTTCAATCAGCCCCAGCATTTT. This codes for CASRRGPPVFNQPQHF.

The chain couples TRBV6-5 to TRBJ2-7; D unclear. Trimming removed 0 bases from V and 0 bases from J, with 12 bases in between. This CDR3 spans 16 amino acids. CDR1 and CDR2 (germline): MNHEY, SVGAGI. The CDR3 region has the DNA TGTGCCAGCAGTTACTCGAGGCCCCCTAGCTCCTACGAGCAGTACTTC. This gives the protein CASSYSRPPSSYEQYF.

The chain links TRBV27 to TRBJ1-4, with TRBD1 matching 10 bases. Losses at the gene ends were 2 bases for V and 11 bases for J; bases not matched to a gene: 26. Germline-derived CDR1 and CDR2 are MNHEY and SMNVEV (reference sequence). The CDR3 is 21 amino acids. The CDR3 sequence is CASSLGPLPRAGQGYGWKLFF. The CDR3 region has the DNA TGTGCCAGCAGTTTAGGGCCCCTCCCTCGTGCGGGACAGGGGTACGGTTGGAAACTGTTTTTT.

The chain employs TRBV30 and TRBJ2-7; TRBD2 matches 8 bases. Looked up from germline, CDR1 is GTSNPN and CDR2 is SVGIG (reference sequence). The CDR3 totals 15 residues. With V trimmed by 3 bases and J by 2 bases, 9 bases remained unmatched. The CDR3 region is CAWSRSGSEAYEQYF. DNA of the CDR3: TGTGCCTGGAGCCGAAGCGGGAGCGAAGCCTACGAGCAGTACTTC. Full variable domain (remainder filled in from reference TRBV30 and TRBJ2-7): SQTIHQWPATLVQPVGSPLSLECTVEGTSNPNLYWYRQAAGRGLQLLFYSVGIGQISSEVPQNLSASRPQDRQFILSSKKLLLSDSGFYLCAWSRSGSEAYEQYFGPGTRLTVT.

The CDR3 nucleotides are TGCAGCGTCATGACGGACACTGGAAACACCATATATTTT. This translates into CSVMTDTGNTIYF. V usage is TRBV29-1 and J usage is TRBJ1-3, with D possibly matching TRBD1 (5 bases). V was shortened by 6 bases and J by 2 bases, with 11 bases between the two germline ends. Germline V gene sequence: CDR1 SQVTM, CDR2 ANQGSEA. There are 13 residues in the CDR3.

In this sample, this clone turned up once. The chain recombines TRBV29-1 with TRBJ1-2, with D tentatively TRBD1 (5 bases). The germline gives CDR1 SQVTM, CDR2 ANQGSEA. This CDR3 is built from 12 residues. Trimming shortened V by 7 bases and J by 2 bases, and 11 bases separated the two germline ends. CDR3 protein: CSALEGNYGYTF. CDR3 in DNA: TGCAGCGCTTTGGAGGGGAACTATGGCTACACCTTC.

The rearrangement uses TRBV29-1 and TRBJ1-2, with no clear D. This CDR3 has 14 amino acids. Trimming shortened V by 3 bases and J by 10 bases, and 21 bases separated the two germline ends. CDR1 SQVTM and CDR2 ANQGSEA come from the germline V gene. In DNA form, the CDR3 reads TGCAGCGTTGAGTGGCGGGGTGGAGGGTCGCACTACACCTTC. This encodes CSVEWRGGGSHYTF.

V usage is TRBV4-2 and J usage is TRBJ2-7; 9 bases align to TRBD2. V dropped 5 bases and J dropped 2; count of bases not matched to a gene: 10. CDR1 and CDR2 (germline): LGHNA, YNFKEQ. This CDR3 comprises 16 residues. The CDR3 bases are TGTGCCAGCAGCAGAGATAGGACTAGCGAGACCTACGAGCAGTACTTC. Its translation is CASSRDRTSETYEQYF.

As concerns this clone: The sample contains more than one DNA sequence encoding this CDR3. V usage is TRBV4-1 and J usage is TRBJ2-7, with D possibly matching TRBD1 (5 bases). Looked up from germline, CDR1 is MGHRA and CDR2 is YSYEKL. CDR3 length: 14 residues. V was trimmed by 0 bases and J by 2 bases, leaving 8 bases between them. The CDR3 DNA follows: TGCGCCAGCAGCCAAGATCCAGGGACCTACGAGCAGTACTTC. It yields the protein CASSQDPGTYEQYF.

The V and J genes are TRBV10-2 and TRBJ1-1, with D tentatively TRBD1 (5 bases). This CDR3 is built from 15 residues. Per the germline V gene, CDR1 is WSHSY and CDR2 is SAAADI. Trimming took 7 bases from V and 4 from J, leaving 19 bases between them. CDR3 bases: TGCGCCAGCAAGTGGGGCGGGGCGCGAGGCACTGAAGCTTTCTTT. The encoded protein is CASKWGGARGTEAFF.

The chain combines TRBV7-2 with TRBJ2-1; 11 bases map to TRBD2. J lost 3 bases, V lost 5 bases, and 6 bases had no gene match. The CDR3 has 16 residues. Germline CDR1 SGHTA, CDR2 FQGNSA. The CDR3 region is CASSPQTSGDYNEQFF. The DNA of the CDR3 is TGTGCCAGCAGCCCACAGACTAGCGGGGACTACAATGAGCAGTTCTTC.